These 22 T cell receptor beta chains were sequenced from one sample in a study of T cell responses to AZD1222 COVID-19 vaccine. TCRdb keeps only in-frame clones here, not all; method: immunoSEQ multiplex PCR. In the table there are around 100,000 clones, about 88% of which are singletons. Specimen: peripheral blood, collected on day 0 of AZD1222 vaccination. These receptors all come from an adult in good health.

V is TRBV28 and J is TRBJ1-1, with 7 bases lining up with TRBD1. The CDR3 extends over 18 amino acids. V lost 4 bases to trimming and J lost 3 bases; unmatched junction nucleotides: 17. Germline-derived CDR1 and CDR2 are MDHEN and SYDVKM. CDR3 nucleotide sequence: TGTGCCAGCAGTTCACACACCCCCCCACAGGGGCGGGACACTGAAGCTTTCTTT. Its protein product is CASSSHTPPQGRDTEAFF.

V gene TRBV28 combines with J gene TRBJ1-1, with TRBD1 identical over 8 bases. Germline CDR1 is MDHEN and CDR2 is SYDVKM. The CDR3 totals 13 residues. The V and J ends lost 8 bases and 0 bases, in that order; junction bases with no gene match: 2. The CDR3 loop reads CASDRGLNTEAFF. In DNA, the CDR3 is TGTGCCAGCGACAGGGGATTGAACACTGAAGCTTTCTTT.

J is TRBJ1-1 and V is TRBV12-2; the table's D call TRBD1 went unverified against the DNA. TRBV12-2 is a documented pseudogene. The CDR3 consists of 14 residues. The CDR3 sequence: CASREVDRNTEAFF. The CDR3 DNA is TGTGCAAGTCGTGAAGTCGACAGGAACACTGAAGCTTTCTTT.

This clone has a single count. V and J are TRBV4-3 and TRBJ1-2, with D perhaps matching TRBD1 (6 bases). Trimming removed 6 bases from V and 8 bases from J, with 10 bases in between. Germline CDR1 reads LGHNA; CDR2 reads YSLEER. CDR3 length: 11 residues. CDR3 sequence reads: CASSLGGGYTF. Written as DNA, the CDR3 is TGCGCCAGCAGTCTTGGGGGCGGCTACACCTTC.

This chain connects TRBV27 to TRBJ2-4, with TRBD2 matching 8 bases. CDR1 is MNHEY, CDR2 SMNVEV, per germline (reference sequence). The trim removed 5 bases at V and 7 bases at J, leaving 7 bases unmatched. The CDR3 consists of 14 residues. CDR3 loop: CASSRAGGENIQYF. The CDR3 DNA reads as TGTGCCAGCAGTCGTGCGGGGGGAGAGAACATTCAGTACTTC.

The chain uses TRBV6-4 and TRBJ2-1; 7 nucleotides line up with TRBD1. This CDR3 has 15 residues. V shed 3 bases, J shed 2 bases, and the junction held 4 bases outside the gene matches. Germline V CDR1 and CDR2: MRHNA, SNTAGT. CDR3 in amino acids: CASSESDRAYNEQFF. CDR3 DNA sequence: TGTGCCAGCAGTGAGAGTGACAGGGCCTACAATGAGCAGTTCTTC.

The CDR3 coding sequence is TGCGCCAGCAGCTTGTCTGTTAGCGCCGCTGGGGGGGGCGAGCAGTACTTC. It encodes CASSLSVSAAGGGEQYF. This chain uses TRBV5-1 with TRBJ2-7; the match to TRBD2 covers 7 bases. This CDR3 region has 17 residues. Germline V CDR1 and CDR2: SGHRS, YFSETQ. V was clipped by 1 base and J by 6 bases; unmatched bases: 16.

V usage is TRBV30 and J usage is TRBJ2-6, with D tentatively TRBD1 (6 bases). V gave up 2 bases and J gave up 1 base, with 18 bases separating them. The CDR3 totals 18 residues. Germline assignment: CDR1 GTSNPN and CDR2 SVGIG (reference sequence). This CDR3 reads CAWSTLPPGVSGANVLTF. CDR3 bases: TGTGCCTGGAGTACCTTGCCACCAGGGGTTTCTGGGGCCAACGTCCTGACTTTC.

The chain carries TRBV19 and TRBJ2-2, with 7 bases matching TRBD1. CDR1 LNHDA and CDR2 SQIVND come from the germline V gene (reference sequence). The CDR3 has 16 residues. V trimming: 9 bases; J trimming: 4 bases; junction bases outside the gene matches: 14. The CDR3 sequence is CASTDRRPFGTGELFF. CDR3 bases: TGTGCCAGCACGGACAGGAGACCTTTTGGCACCGGGGAGCTGTTTTTT.

The CDR3 coding sequence is TGTGCCAGCAGCGCCGGGACAGGGGCCTATGGCTACACCTTC. Its protein is CASSAGTGAYGYTF. The V gene is TRBV7-9, the J gene TRBJ1-2; TRBD1 matches at 10 bases. The V segment lost 5 bases and the J segment 4 bases; nucleotides outside the gene matches: 4. CDR1 is SEHNR, CDR2 FQNEAQ, per germline (reference sequence). The CDR3 covers 14 residues. Full variable domain (remainder filled in from reference TRBV7-9 and TRBJ1-2): DTGVSQNPRHKITKRGQNVTFRCDPISEHNRLYWYRQTLGQGPEFLTYFQNEAQLEKSRLLSDRFSAERPKGSFSTLEIQRTEQGDSAMYLCASSAGTGAYGYTFGSGTRLTVV.

This sequence joins TRBV2 and TRBJ2-1, with D hard to call. The CDR3 sequence is 15 residues long. The germline gives CDR1 SNHLY, CDR2 FYNNEI. Trimming stripped 7 bases from V and 0 bases from J, with 13 bases between. The chain's CDR3 is CASKSAVDSYNEQFF. The CDR3 bases are TGTGCCAGCAAAAGCGCCGTGGACTCCTACAATGAGCAGTTCTTC.

Note on this clone: One end of the junction is discordant with germline, which a read error may explain. The sample carries other DNA sequences with the same CDR3. This chain uses TRBV6-5 with TRBJ2-7; 8 positions match TRBD1. CDR3 length: 14 residues. Germline-derived CDR1 and CDR2 are MNHEY and SVGAGI. CDR3 sequence (DNA): TGTGCCAGCAGCTACTTGACAGGGGACGACGAGCAGTACTTC. Its protein product is CASSYLTGDDEQYF.

This CDR3 is CASSWTSAISEQFF. CDR3 nucleotide sequence: TGTGCCAGCAGTTGGACTAGCGCAATCAGTGAGCAGTTCTTC. This chain connects TRBV6-5 to TRBJ2-1; TRBD2 aligns across 9 bases. Germline V lookup: CDR1 MNHEY, CDR2 SVGAGI. The CDR3 sequence is 14 residues long. Trimming at V came to 4 bases and at J to 9 bases, leaving 7 bases not matched to a gene.

The genes are TRBV2 and TRBJ2-2, with TRBD2 matching 8 bases. This CDR3 comprises 15 residues. The V segment lost 7 bases and the J segment 5 bases; nucleotides outside the gene matches: 9. Germline lookup yields CDR1 SNHLY and CDR2 FYNNEI. The CDR3 nucleotides are TGTGCCAGCATCCTACGGGGGGGTCGAACCGGGGAGCTGTTTTTT. This codes for CASILRGGRTGELFF.

The V gene is TRBV2, the J gene TRBJ1-1; 8 nucleotides agree with TRBD1. Looked up from germline, CDR1 is SNHLY and CDR2 is FYNNEI. The CDR3 has 12 amino acids. V lost 5 bases to trimming and J lost 8 bases; unmatched junction nucleotides: 4. CDR3 sequence (DNA): TGTGCCAGCAGTTACCAGGGGGCGGAAGCTTTCTTT. It encodes CASSYQGAEAFF.

V gene TRBV28 combines with J gene TRBJ2-6, with no clear D. There are 13 residues in the CDR3. Trimming left V 3 bases short and J 2 bases short, with 2 bases between. Germline V lookup: CDR1 MDHEN, CDR2 SYDVKM. For the CDR3, the DNA is TGTGCCAGCAGTTTGCCTGGGGCCAACGTCCTGACTTTC. It specifies CASSLPGANVLTF.

The rearrangement joins TRBV18 to TRBJ2-7, with 8 positions matching TRBD1. The V gene's germline CDR1 is KGHSH and CDR2 LQKENI. The CDR3 consists of 16 residues. The V gene end was trimmed by 3 bases and the J gene end by 1 base; junction bases not matched to a gene: 8. The CDR3 nucleotides are TGTGCCAGCTCACCTCCCCAGGGGGCCCGGTCCTACGAGCAGTACTTC. Its translation is CASSPPQGARSYEQYF. Full variable domain (remainder filled in from reference TRBV18 and TRBJ2-7): NAGVMQNPRHLVRRRGQEARLRCSPMKGHSHVYWYRQLPEEGLKFMVYLQKENIIDESGMPKERFSAEFPKEGPSILRIQQVVRGDSAAYFCASSPPQGARSYEQYFGPGTRLTVT.

The rearrangement links TRBV30 to TRBJ1-4, with a weak D call TRBD1 (6 bases). Germline CDR1 GTSNPN, CDR2 SVGIG (reference sequence). Trimming cost V 1 base and J 7 bases, with 13 bases left between them. CDR3 length: 14 amino acids. CDR3 residues: CAWSEAGAGEKLFF. In DNA form, the CDR3 reads TGTGCCTGGAGTGAGGCAGGGGCCGGTGAAAAACTGTTTTTT.

This clone was found once. The chain joins TRBV2 to TRBJ1-4; no reliable D call. The CDR3 sequence is 14 residues long. Germline-derived CDR1 and CDR2 are SNHLY and FYNNEI. V was pared by 0 bases and J by 7 bases, with 9 bases between. The CDR3 coding sequence is TGTGCCAGCAGTGAAGCCAGGATGACTGAAAAACTGTTTTTT. Translation: CASSEARMTEKLFF.

The chain joins TRBV7-2 to TRBJ1-1, with unresolved D. The CDR3 runs to 14 residues. The germline gives CDR1 SGHTA, CDR2 FQGNSA. Trimming took 2 bases from V and 6 from J, leaving 13 bases between them. This CDR3 reads CASSLLSGSAEAFF. The CDR3 DNA reads TGTGCCAGCAGCTTATTGTCGGGTTCTGCTGAAGCTTTCTTT. The full variable domain, its missing parts supplied by reference TRBV7-2 and TRBJ1-1, is GAGVSQSPSNKVTEKGKDVELRCDPISGHTALYWYRQSLGQGLEFLIYFQGNSAPDKSGLPSDRFSAERTGGSVSTLTIQRTQQEDSAVYLCASSLLSGSAEAFFGQGTRLTVV.

This chain joins TRBV6-2 or TRBV6-3 and TRBJ1-5; 10 bases match TRBD1. This CDR3 comprises 16 residues. Unmatched junction bases numbered 7, after V lost 4 bases and J lost 4 bases. CDR1 is MNHEY and CDR2 is SVGEGT in the germline V gene. The CDR3 coding sequence is TGTGCCAGCAGTTCCTCAGGACAGGGGGGTAATCAGCCCCAGCATTTT. This translates into CASSSSGQGGNQPQHF.

The V gene is TRBV11-3, the J gene TRBJ2-3; D perhaps matches TRBD2 (5 bases). Germline lookup yields CDR1 SGHNT and CDR2 YENEEA. With 5 bases removed from V and 0 bases from J, the gap between germline ends came to 15 bases. CDR3 length: 16 amino acids. CDR3 amino acids: CASSLGADPSTDTQYF. CDR3 nucleotides: TGTGCCAGCAGCCTAGGAGCGGATCCTAGCACAGATACGCAGTATTTT.